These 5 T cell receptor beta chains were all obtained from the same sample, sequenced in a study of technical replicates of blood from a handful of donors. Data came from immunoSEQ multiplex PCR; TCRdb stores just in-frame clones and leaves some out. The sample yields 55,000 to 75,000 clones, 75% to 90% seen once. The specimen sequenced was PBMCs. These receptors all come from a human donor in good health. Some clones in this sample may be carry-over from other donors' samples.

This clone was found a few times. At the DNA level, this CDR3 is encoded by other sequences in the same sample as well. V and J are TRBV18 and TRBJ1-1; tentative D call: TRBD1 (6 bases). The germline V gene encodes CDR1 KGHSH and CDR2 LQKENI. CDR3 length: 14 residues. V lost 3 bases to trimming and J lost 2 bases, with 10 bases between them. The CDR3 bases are TGTGCCAGCTCACCGCAGACAGGCAACACTGAAGCTTTCTTT. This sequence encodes CASSPQTGNTEAFF.

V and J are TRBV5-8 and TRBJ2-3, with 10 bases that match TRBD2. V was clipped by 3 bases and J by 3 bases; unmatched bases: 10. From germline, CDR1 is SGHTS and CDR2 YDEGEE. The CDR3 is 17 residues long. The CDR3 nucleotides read TGTGCCAGCAGCTCCGGGACTAGCGTTCGAGGGACAGATACGCAGTATTTT. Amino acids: CASSSGTSVRGTDTQYF.

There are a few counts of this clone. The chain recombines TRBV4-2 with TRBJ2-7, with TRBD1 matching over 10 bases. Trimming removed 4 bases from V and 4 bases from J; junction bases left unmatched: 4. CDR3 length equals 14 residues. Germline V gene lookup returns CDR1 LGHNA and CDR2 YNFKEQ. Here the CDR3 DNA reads TGTGCCAGCAGCCCCGGGACAGGGGTTTACGAGCAGTACTTC. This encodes CASSPGTGVYEQYF.

CDR3 in amino acids: CASSLSSSDTQYF. The DNA of the CDR3 is TGTGCCAGCAGCTTATCTAGCTCAGATACGCAGTATTTT. The chain recombines TRBV7-3 with TRBJ2-3, with D maybe TRBD2 (5 bases). Germline V gives CDR1 SGHTA, CDR2 FQGTGA. Trimming stripped 2 bases from V and 4 bases from J, with 7 bases between. The CDR3 contains 13 residues.

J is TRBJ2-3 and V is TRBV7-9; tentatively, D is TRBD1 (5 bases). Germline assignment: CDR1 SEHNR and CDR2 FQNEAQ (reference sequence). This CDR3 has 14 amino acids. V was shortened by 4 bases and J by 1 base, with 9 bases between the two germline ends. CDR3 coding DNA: TGTGCCAGCAGCTCGCCGACAGGCACAGATACGCAGTATTTT. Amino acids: CASSSPTGTDTQYF.